This entry lists 18 T cell receptor beta chains sequenced from one sample in a study of regulatory dendritic cells for organ transplantation. Method: immunoSEQ multiplex PCR; TCRdb's copy keeps in-frame clones and lacks some. The sample lists about 21,000 clones; 75% to 90% were seen once. These TCRs' antigens remain unknown. Sorted T cells were CFSE-labeled and cultured approximately five days with allogeneic regulatory or mature dendritic cells at 1:10. The specimen was naive CD4+ T cells from blood cultured with regulatory dendritic cells. Subset here: CD45RA+ naive T cells. The source of these receptors is a human donor in good health.

The rearrangement uses TRBV30 and TRBJ1-2, with unresolved D. The CDR3 loop spans 13 amino acids. Per the germline V gene, CDR1 is GTSNPN and CDR2 is SVGIG (reference sequence). V was cut by 0 bases and J by 8 bases, with 13 bases left in between. CDR3: CAWSVGARLGYTF. The CDR3 DNA follows: TGTGCCTGGAGTGTGGGAGCTAGGCTCGGCTACACCTTC. The whole variable domain, remainder taken from reference TRBV30 and TRBJ1-2, is SQTIHQWPATLVQPVGSPLSLECTVEGTSNPNLYWYRQAAGRGLQLLFYSVGIGQISSEVPQNLSASRPQDRQFILSSKKLLLSDSGFYLCAWSVGARLGYTFGSGTRLTVV.

Details on this clone: Compared with germline, one end of the junction differs, possibly owing to a read error. The chain has TRBV10-3 and TRBJ2-7; TRBD2 matches 8 bases. The CDR3 is 15 residues long. CDR1 is ENHRY and CDR2 is SYGVKD in the germline V gene. The CDR3 loop reads CASSETGGSSYEQYF. CDR3 nucleotides: TGTGCCAGCAGTGAAACGGGAGGGTCATCCTACGAGCAGTACTTC.

The V gene is TRBV6-1, the J gene TRBJ1-1; D unclear. Trimming shortened V by 4 bases and J by 5 bases, and 11 bases separated the two germline ends. This CDR3 has 13 amino acids. From germline, CDR1 is MNHNS and CDR2 SASEGT. The CDR3 coding sequence is TGTGCCAGCAGTGTAGTTTTATTGACTGAAGCTTTCTTT. As protein: CASSVVLLTEAFF.

The chain uses TRBV5-8 and TRBJ2-1; TRBD2 matches at 12 bases. CDR3 size: 15 residues. The V segment lost 5 bases and the J segment 6 bases; nucleotides outside the gene matches: 6. In germline, CDR1 is SGHTS, CDR2 YDEGEE. The CDR3 bases are TGTGCCAGCAGGCGACTAGCGGGGGCCCTCAATGAGCAGTTCTTC. It specifies CASRRLAGALNEQFF. Combining the CDR3 with reference TRBV5-8 and TRBJ2-1 gives the whole variable domain EAGVTQSPTHLIKTRGQQATLRCSPISGHTSVYWYQQALGLGLQFLLWYDEGEERNRGNFPPRFSGRQFPNYSSELNVNALELEDSALYLCASRRLAGALNEQFFGPGTRLTVL.

The V and J genes are TRBV10-3 and TRBJ1-2, with D possibly TRBD1 on 6 matching bases. From germline, CDR1 is ENHRY and CDR2 SYGVKD. Trimming stripped 3 bases from V and 4 bases from J, with 12 bases between. The CDR3 sequence is 14 residues long. The CDR3 DNA reads as TGTGCCATCAGTGATCGTTCGGACAGCTATGGCTACACCTTC. Translated, it gives CAISDRSDSYGYTF.

This chain connects TRBV30 to TRBJ1-6; weak D call: TRBD1 (5 bases). In germline, CDR1 is GTSNPN, CDR2 SVGIG (reference sequence). CDR3 size: 13 residues. V was trimmed by 2 bases and J by 9 bases, leaving 11 bases between them. This CDR3 reads CAWSSAGGSPLHF. The CDR3 DNA is TGTGCCTGGAGTTCCGCGGGGGGTTCACCCCTCCACTTT.

V gene TRBV7-8 combines with J gene TRBJ2-3, with unresolved D. Germline-derived CDR1 and CDR2 are SGHVS and FQNEAQ. CDR3 length: 12 amino acids. V lost 11 bases and J 4 bases, leaving 13 bases between the germline ends. The CDR3 loop reads CAGQDHPDTQYF. CDR3 nucleotides: TGTGCCGGCCAGGACCACCCAGATACGCAGTATTTT.

The V and J genes are TRBV7-2 and TRBJ1-3; D is unclear. The V gene lost 1 base and the J gene lost 4 bases, with 17 bases spanning the gap. The CDR3 has 17 amino acids. Germline loops: CDR1 SGHTA, CDR2 FQGNSA. The CDR3 DNA reads as TGTGCCAGCAGCTTAGTCCCTCCGGTTGGTCCCGGAAACACCATATATTTT. It is translated as CASSLVPPVGPGNTIYF.

V is TRBV9 and J is TRBJ2-5, with D maybe TRBD1 (5 bases). Per germline, CDR1 SGDLS and CDR2 YYNGEE. V was shortened by 2 bases and J by 9 bases, with 20 bases between the two germline ends. There are 15 residues in the CDR3. The CDR3 spells CASSVGHTTPHPQYF. The CDR3 DNA follows: TGTGCCAGCAGCGTCGGACACACCACCCCTCACCCCCAGTACTTC.

The chain couples TRBV4-3 to TRBJ2-5; TRBD1 matches at 7 bases. CDR1 and CDR2 (germline): LGHNA, YSLEER. The length of the CDR3 is 18 residues. V gave up 2 bases and J gave up 3 bases; unmatched junction bases: 15. The CDR3 DNA follows: TGCGCCAGCAGCCAAAGGGTACCCTTGATGGGGACAGAAGAGACCCAGTACTTC. Translated: CASSQRVPLMGTEETQYF.

V gene TRBV7-6 combines with J gene TRBJ2-5, with 7 bases matching TRBD1. The germline gives CDR1 SGHVS, CDR2 FNYEAQ. Trimming removed 2 bases from V and 1 base from J; junction bases left unmatched: 7. The CDR3 has 16 amino acids. For the CDR3, the DNA is TGTGCCAGCAGCTTATCCCCACAGGGGTCCCAAGAGACCCAGTACTTC. Its protein product is CASSLSPQGSQETQYF.

The CDR3 DNA reads TGTGCCTGGAGTGTACTTTTGGGTGGCGGGGGAAGCACAGATACGCAGTATTTT. Its translation: CAWSVLLGGGGSTDTQYF. The rearrangement uses TRBV30 and TRBJ2-3; 7 positions match TRBD2. Trimming at V came to 0 bases and at J to 0 bases, leaving 12 bases not matched to a gene. CDR1 is GTSNPN and CDR2 is SVGIG in the germline V gene (reference sequence). The CDR3 has 18 residues.

The rearrangement uses TRBV4-2 and TRBJ2-1; D possibly corresponds to TRBD2 (6 bases). This CDR3 contains 15 residues. CDR1 is LGHNA and CDR2 is YNFKEQ in the germline V gene. The V end was cut by 4 bases, the J end by 2 bases, with 12 bases between. The CDR3, as DNA: TGTGCCAGCAGCCGTTTAGCGGAGACCTACAATGAGCAGTTCTTC. Residues: CASSRLAETYNEQFF.

This clone has just one count. The chain joins TRBV2 to TRBJ1-5; D remains unclear. V dropped 2 bases and J dropped 0 bases, with 5 bases sitting between them. Germline V gives CDR1 SNHLY, CDR2 FYNNEI. CDR3 size: 14 residues. CDR3 DNA: TGTGCCAGCAGTGAACTGAATAGCAATCAGCCCCAGCATTTT. It encodes CASSELNSNQPQHF.

The J gene is TRBJ1-1, the V gene TRBV27; no clear D gene. Germline V lookup: CDR1 MNHEY, CDR2 SMNVEV (reference sequence). Trimming left V 5 bases short and J 1 base short, with 11 bases between. The CDR3 is 14 amino acids. In DNA form, the CDR3 reads TGTGCCAGCAGTATCAGGAAGGGGAACACTGAAGCTTTCTTT. Protein product: CASSIRKGNTEAFF.

V usage is TRBV28 and J usage is TRBJ1-4, with TRBD1 identical over 10 bases. Per the germline V gene, CDR1 is MDHEN and CDR2 is SYDVKM. The CDR3 is 15 amino acids. V lost 3 bases to trimming and J lost 5 bases; unmatched junction nucleotides: 3. CDR3 sequence reads: CASSFGDRGNEKLFF. CDR3 bases: TGTGCCAGCAGTTTTGGGGACAGGGGAAATGAAAAACTGTTTTTT.

This clone has more than one count but fewer than ten. The rearrangement links TRBV11-3 to TRBJ2-2; D gene uncertain. V was pared by 0 bases and J by 8 bases, with 13 bases between. This CDR3 is built from 15 residues. The germline V gene encodes CDR1 SGHNT and CDR2 YENEEA. CDR3 in DNA: TGTGCCAGCAGCTTAGATTACACCCGAACGGGGGAGCTGTTTTTT. Amino acids: CASSLDYTRTGELFF.

The chain combines TRBV5-4 with TRBJ2-7; the match to TRBD1 covers 7 bases. The CDR3 covers 14 residues. In germline, CDR1 is SGHNT, CDR2 YYREEE (reference sequence). Losses at the gene ends were 6 bases for V and 1 base for J; bases not matched to a gene: 7. For the CDR3, the DNA is TGTGCCAGCACCCGCCGGGACAGTTCCTACGAGCAGTACTTC. Translation: CASTRRDSSYEQYF.